Listed below are T cell receptor beta chains from one sample, sequenced in a study of blood T cell repertoires in COVID-19. Using immunoSEQ multiplex PCR, the repertoire was profiled, and TCRdb retains in-frame clones only, with some absent. The sample consists of some 80,000 clones, 85% of them appearing once. Sequencing was performed on peripheral blood. The receptors derive from a man over 45 with COVID-19, enrolled during active disease. CDR3s include the opening cysteine and the closing phenylalanine or tryptophan. A D gene is named only where the DNA matches it firmly. Some rows have no size entry. The others give once, few or many, or a class for an expanded clone.

size	D	V	J	DNA	CDR3
NA	NA	TRBV28	TRBJ1-4	TGTGCCAGCAGTCTATCCCAGGATGAAAAACTGTTTTTT	CASSLSQDEKLFF
NA	TRBD2	TRBV15	TRBJ2-7	TGTGCCACCAGCATACTAGCGGGATTAAACGAGCAGTACTTC	CATSILAGLNEQYF
NA	TRBD1	TRBV18	TRBJ2-7	TGTGCCAGCTCACCACCGACTGGACAGGGGGCCTACGAGCAGTACTTC	CASSPPTGQGAYEQYF
NA	NA	TRBV20-1	TRBJ1-1	TGCAGTGTCCAATCGAACACTGAAGCTTTCTTT	CSVQSNTEAFF
NA	NA	TRBV21-1	TRBJ1-5	TGTGCCAGCAGCAAAGAGGGCAGGGGGCTTGGCAATCAGCCCCAGCATTTT	CASSKEGRGLGNQPQHF
NA	TRBD1	TRBV2	TRBJ1-6	TGTGCCAGCAGTGAATTGGGACAGACTAATTCACCCCTCCACTTT	CASSELGQTNSPLHF
NA	NA	TRBV9	TRBJ1-3	TGTGCCAGCAGCGTGACAGGCCTCTCTGGAAACACCATATATTTT	CASSVTGLSGNTIYF
NA	TRBD1	TRBV6-5	TRBJ2-7	TGTGCCAGCAGTTTTATGACAGGGGATTACTACGAGCAGTACTTC	CASSFMTGDYYEQYF
many	NA	TRBV30	TRBJ2-2	TGTGCCTGGAGTGTCGGTGACACCGGGGAGCTGTTTTTT	CAWSVGDTGELFF
NA	TRBD2	TRBV27	TRBJ2-7	TGTGCCAGCAGTTTAAGAGCGGGAGATCCCCACGAGCAGTACTTC	CASSLRAGDPHEQYF
NA	NA	TRBV19	TRBJ1-1	TGTGCCAGTAGTACTTGGGGCTCCCCGAACACTGAAGCTTTCTTT	CASSTWGSPNTEAFF
NA	TRBD1	TRBV2	TRBJ1-1	TGTGCCAGCAGCGGACAGGGGAACACTGAAGCTTTCTTT	CASSGQGNTEAFF
NA	NA	TRBV19	TRBJ2-5	TGTGCCAGTAGTATTACGGAGGGTTCGGTGCCAGAGACCCAGTACTTC	CASSITEGSVPETQYF